Shown below are 10 T cell receptor beta chains from a single sample sequenced in a study of blood T cell repertoires in COVID-19. Method: immunoSEQ multiplex PCR; TCRdb's copy keeps in-frame clones and lacks some. The repertoire includes approximately 100,000 clones, roughly 92% of them detected once, and around 5.8% sits in the top ten. What was sequenced was peripheral blood. These TCRs come from a man aged 50 to 60 with active COVID-19.

In this sample, this clone turned up once. The chain recombines TRBV28 with TRBJ1-4; 8 bases are a match to TRBD1. The V gene end was trimmed by 5 bases and the J gene end by 6 bases; junction bases not matched to a gene: 11. Germline CDR1 is MDHEN and CDR2 is SYDVKM. CDR3 length equals 16 residues. CDR3 in DNA: TGTGCCAGCAGTCCCACCGCGGGACAGGTTTATGAAAAACTGTTTTTT. Its protein is CASSPTAGQVYEKLFF.

This sequence joins TRBV18 and TRBJ2-7; TRBD2 might be the D (6 bases). Trimming pared 0 bases from V and 7 bases from J, leaving 16 bases between. The CDR3 is 15 residues long. CDR1 and CDR2 (germline): KGHSH, LQKENI. CDR3 sequence: CASSPPSGGDREQYF. The CDR3 DNA reads TGTGCCAGCTCACCACCTAGCGGAGGGGATCGAGAGCAGTACTTC.

This clone was recorded once. The chain recombines TRBV6-6 with TRBJ1-2; TRBD1 might be the D (6 bases). CDR1 and CDR2 from the germline V gene are MNHNY and SVGAGI (reference sequence). The CDR3 covers 16 residues. V lost 5 bases and J 4 bases, leaving 20 bases between the germline ends. This chain's CDR3 is CASSRSGQNRGYGYTF. DNA for the CDR3: TGTGCCAGCAGTCGATCCGGACAGAATCGTGGCTATGGCTACACCTTC.

The V gene is TRBV9, the J gene TRBJ2-1, with a possible D match to TRBD2 (5 bases). This CDR3 spans 16 amino acids. V was clipped by 0 bases and J by 5 bases, with 15 bases between them. Germline V gene sequence: CDR1 SGDLS, CDR2 YYNGEE. This chain's CDR3 is CASSVAVVATDNEQFF. The CDR3 bases are TGTGCCAGCAGCGTAGCTGTCGTAGCGACCGACAATGAGCAGTTCTTC.

The chain carries TRBV7-3 and TRBJ2-1, with a weak D call TRBD1 (5 bases). The CDR3 extends over 15 amino acids. Per germline, CDR1 SGHTA and CDR2 FQGTGA. V lost 1 base and J lost 6, with 13 bases in between. CDR3 nucleotide sequence: TGTGCCAGCAGCTTAATTAAGAGCCAGGGCAATGAGCAGTTCTTC. Amino acids: CASSLIKSQGNEQFF.

J is TRBJ1-2 and V is TRBV29-1, with 9 bases that match TRBD1. Germline-derived CDR1 and CDR2 are SQVTM and ANQGSEA. The CDR3 extends over 14 amino acids. V lost 3 bases and J lost 4; bases outside the gene matches: 6. CDR3 sequence: CSVEEGQGPYGYTF. CDR3 nucleotide sequence: TGCAGCGTTGAGGAGGGACAGGGACCCTATGGCTACACCTTC.

The genes are TRBV7-9 and TRBJ2-5, with TRBD2 as a possible D gene (6 bases). CDR3 size: 15 residues. Germline V gene data show CDR1 as SEHNR and CDR2 as FQNEAQ (reference sequence). The germline V and J ends were trimmed by 5 bases and 2 bases, with 15 bases remaining between them. This chain's CDR3 is CASSPPEGGQETQYF. The CDR3 DNA follows: TGTGCCAGCAGCCCCCCCGAGGGAGGACAAGAGACCCAGTACTTC.

This chain uses TRBV6-5 with TRBJ2-3, with D uncertain. This CDR3 spans 13 amino acids. Per germline, CDR1 MNHEY and CDR2 SVGAGI. The V end was cut by 10 bases, the J end by 5 bases, with 16 bases between. The CDR3 coding sequence is TGTGCCACCGTAACTAAGCCGGGAGATACGCAGTATTTT. Protein sequence: CATVTKPGDTQYF.

The chain is built from TRBV2 and TRBJ2-3, with 11 bases fitting TRBD2. CDR3 size: 15 residues. V lost 6 bases to trimming and J lost 0 bases; unmatched junction nucleotides: 2. Germline CDR1 reads SNHLY; CDR2 reads FYNNEI. CDR3 protein: CASSRTSGSTDTQYF. The CDR3 bases are TGTGCCAGCAGCCGGACTAGCGGGAGCACAGATACGCAGTATTTT. The full variable domain, completed using reference TRBV2 and TRBJ2-3, is EPEVTQTPSHQVTQMGQEVILRCVPISNHLYFYWYRQILGQKVEFLVSFYNNEISEKSEIFDDQFSVERPDGSNFTLKIRSTKLEDSAMYFCASSRTSGSTDTQYFGPGTRLTVL.

This rearrangement joins TRBV10-3 to TRBJ2-7, with D tentatively TRBD2 (6 bases). CDR3 size: 15 residues. The germline V gene encodes CDR1 ENHRY and CDR2 SYGVKD. Trimming removed 3 bases from V and 2 bases from J, with 14 bases in between. The CDR3 DNA is TGTGCCATCAGTGACACCCCGGGACTGACCTACGAGCAGTACTTC. Its protein is CAISDTPGLTYEQYF.